The 13 T cell receptor beta chains reported below all come from one sample, sequenced in a study of blood T cell repertoires in COVID-19. Using immunoSEQ multiplex PCR, the repertoire was profiled, and TCRdb retains in-frame clones only, with some absent. The sample carries about 430,000 clones, roughly 84% recorded once. Sequenced: PBMCs or T cells enriched from blood (not recorded which). These receptors all stem from a woman aged 18-29 years who had been exposed to COVID-19.

The genes are TRBV7-8 and TRBJ2-7; 12 bases fit TRBD1. The CDR3 extends over 15 amino acids. The germline V gene has CDR1 SGHVS and CDR2 FQNEAQ. The ends lost 0 bases at V and 6 bases at J; junction bases unmatched: 3. DNA of the CDR3: TGTGCCAGCAGCTTAGCGGGACAGGGGGCGCGCGAGCAGTACTTC. This translates into CASSLAGQGAREQYF.

This chain connects TRBV27 to TRBJ2-1, with no clear D. CDR1 is MNHEY and CDR2 is SMNVEV in the germline V gene (reference sequence). The length of the CDR3 is 15 residues. The V end was cut by 6 bases, the J end by 8 bases, with 20 bases between. The CDR3 DNA is TGTGCCAGCAGGCCCGGGTTATTCCCGGCGGATGAGCAGTTCTTC. Protein product: CASRPGLFPADEQFF.

This clone was observed once. The chain carries TRBV27 and TRBJ2-3, with 11 nucleotides matching TRBD1. The V gene end was trimmed by 10 bases and the J gene end by 5 bases; junction bases not matched to a gene: 17. The CDR3 is made up of 17 amino acids. Germline V CDR1 and CDR2: MNHEY, SMNVEV (reference sequence). The CDR3 DNA reads as TGTGCCACCCCGTCCCGTTCAGGACAGGGGGCGAGAGATACGCAGTATTTT. Translated: CATPSRSGQGARDTQYF.

CDR3 in amino acids: CASSDFISSQPQHF. The CDR3 bases are TGCGCCAGCAGTGACTTCATTAGTAGCCAGCCCCAGCATTTT. This chain links TRBV10-2 with TRBJ1-5; no definite D call. From germline, CDR1 is WSHSY and CDR2 SAAADI. V lost 3 bases, J lost 7 bases, and 13 bases lay in between. CDR3 size: 14 residues.

The CDR3 nucleotides are TGTGCCAGCAGCCGAAGCGGGTGGGGAGAGACCCAGTACTTC. As protein: CASSRSGWGETQYF. The rearrangement uses TRBV3-1 (or the pseudogene TRBV3-2) and TRBJ2-5, with a weak D call TRBD2 (6 bases). Germline V lookup: CDR1 LGHDT, CDR2 YNNKEL (reference sequence). Trimming removed 4 bases at V and 4 bases at J, with 13 bases between. This CDR3 is built from 14 residues.

The chain combines TRBV5-6 with TRBJ2-5; 7 nucleotides match TRBD2. CDR1 and CDR2 from the germline V gene are SGHDT and YYEEEE. This CDR3 region has 16 residues. The J segment lost 2 bases and the V segment lost 0 bases, leaving 7 bases of the junction unmatched. The CDR3 DNA sequence: TGTGCCAGCAGCTTGGGACCCCAGGGACTACAAGAGACCCAGTACTTC. This gives the protein CASSLGPQGLQETQYF. Using reference TRBV5-6 and TRBJ2-5 for the parts outside the CDR3, the full variable domain is DAGVTQSPTHLIKTRGQQVTLRCSPKSGHDTVSWYQQALGQGPQFIFQYYEEEERQRGNFPDRFSGHQFPNYSSELNVNALLLGDSALYLCASSLGPQGLQETQYFGPGTRLLVL.

The chain couples TRBV3-1 (or the pseudogene TRBV3-2) to TRBJ1-5; D is perhaps TRBD1 (5 bases). Germline lookup yields CDR1 LGHDT and CDR2 YNNKEL (reference sequence). Trimming shortened V by 6 bases and J by 5 bases, and 20 bases separated the two germline ends. This CDR3 is 16 amino acids long. In DNA, the CDR3 is TGTGCCAGCAGTAAAGGACCGGGGGGTAGTTATCAGCCCCAGCATTTT. It translates to CASSKGPGGSYQPQHF.

V and J are TRBV2 and TRBJ2-7; TRBD2 matches 8 bases. V was clipped by 5 bases and J by 3 bases; unmatched bases: 6. This CDR3 region has 14 residues. The V gene's germline CDR1 is SNHLY and CDR2 FYNNEI. In DNA, the CDR3 is TGTGCCAGCAGTCCCGGACTAGCCCTCTACGAGCAGTACTTC. This sequence encodes CASSPGLALYEQYF.

This chain uses TRBV28 with TRBJ2-1; D is undetermined. Deletions cut 3 bases from V and 10 bases from J, with 7 bases between. Germline V gene data show CDR1 as MDHEN and CDR2 as SYDVKM. CDR3 size: 11 residues. CDR3 DNA sequence: TGTGCCAGCAGTTTCAGTCAGGAGCAGTTCTTC. Amino acid sequence: CASSFSQEQFF. Supplemented by reference TRBV28 and TRBJ2-1, the full variable domain reads DVKVTQSSRYLVKRTGEKVFLECVQDMDHENMFWYRQDPGLGLRLIYFSYDVKMKEKGDIPEGYSVSREKKERFSLILESASTNQTSMYLCASSFSQEQFFGPGTRLTVL.

J is TRBJ2-3 and V is TRBV3-1 (or the pseudogene TRBV3-2), with 11 bases matching TRBD2. The V segment lost 4 bases and the J segment 5 bases; nucleotides outside the gene matches: 11. In germline, CDR1 is LGHDT, CDR2 YNNKEL (reference sequence). This CDR3 region has 17 residues. The CDR3 here is CASSRSLAGGPIDTQYF. DNA of the CDR3: TGTGCCAGCAGCCGGAGCTTAGCGGGGGGGCCGATAGATACGCAGTATTTT.

The chain combines TRBV6-6 with TRBJ1-2, with TRBD1 matching 9 bases. This CDR3 has 14 residues. The V gene's germline CDR1 is MNHNY and CDR2 SVGAGI (reference sequence). J lost 3 bases, V lost 10 bases, and 9 bases had no gene match. For the CDR3, the DNA is TGTGCCACCCGAACAGGGGGCGCGTACTATGGCTACACCTTC. Encoded protein: CATRTGGAYYGYTF.

The chain combines TRBV14 with TRBJ1-5; D gene uncertain. The CDR3 loop spans 23 amino acids. Trimming removed 3 bases at V and 0 bases at J, with 33 bases between. Germline CDR1 and CDR2: SGHDN and FVKESK. CDR3 protein: CASSHQPLRTLFRRRNSNQPQHF. Written as DNA, the CDR3 is TGTGCCAGCAGCCACCAACCCCTCCGCACGCTTTTCAGGAGGAGGAATAGCAATCAGCCCCAGCATTTT.

CDR3 DNA sequence: TGTGCCAGGGGCAGGGGGAGCAATCAGCCCCAGCATTTT. Amino acid sequence: CARGRGSNQPQHF. This chain connects TRBV2 to TRBJ1-5; 7 nucleotides agree with TRBD1. V lost 9 bases and J lost 1; bases outside the gene matches: 3. Germline V gene data show CDR1 as SNHLY and CDR2 as FYNNEI. This CDR3 has 13 residues.